Listed below are T cell receptor beta chains from one sample, sequenced in a study of beta chain features in type 1 diabetes. Using immunoSEQ multiplex PCR, the repertoire was profiled, and TCRdb retains in-frame clones only, with some absent. The sample records about 320,000 clones, 14% being singletons. The sample comprised central memory CD4+ T cells from blood. The receptors originated from a man younger than 45 in good health. Each CDR3 is given with its conserved first and last residue. Fields, in order: CDR3 protein, CDR3 DNA, D gene, V gene, J gene, CDR3 length, clone size. D genes are given only for firm matches. A clone size is listed for some rows: how often the clone was seen (once, few, many), or a class if it is expanded.

CDR3: CASSLAGRANEQFF; DNA: TGTGCCAGCAGTTTAGCGGGTAGGGCCAATGAGCAGTTCTTC; D: .; V: TRBV28; J: TRBJ2-1; length: 14; size: .
CDR3: CASSVMPGGTEQFF; DNA: TGTGCCAGCAGTGTGATGCCAGGGGGTACTGAGCAGTTCTTC; D: TRBD1; V: TRBV25-1; J: TRBJ2-1; length: 14; size: few
CDR3: CASSPTPGPEATQYF; DNA: TGTGCCAGCAGTCCAACCCCGGGCCCTGAGGCGACCCAGTACTTC; D: .; V: TRBV25-1; J: TRBJ2-5; length: 15; size: many
CDR3: CASSLGLTGGYTF; DNA: TGTGCCAGCAGCCTCGGACTTACTGGGGGCTACACCTTC; D: .; V: TRBV7-2; J: TRBJ1-2; length: 13; size: .
CDR3: CAIGRTGDTEAFF; DNA: TGTGCCATCGGGAGGACAGGGGACACTGAAGCTTTCTTT; D: TRBD1; V: TRBV10-3; J: TRBJ1-1; length: 13; size: .
CDR3: CASIVERYEQYF; DNA: TGTGCCAGCATCGTAGAGCGCTACGAGCAGTACTTC; D: .; V: TRBV2; J: TRBJ2-7; length: 12; size: .
CDR3: CASSRTRNEKLFF; DNA: TGTGCCAGCAGTAGGACGCGTAATGAAAAACTGTTTTTT; D: .; V: TRBV6-1; J: TRBJ1-4; length: 13; size: few
CDR3: CASDRSGDGYTF; DNA: TGTGCCAGCGACCGATCGGGGGATGGCTACACCTTC; D: .; V: TRBV9; J: TRBJ1-2; length: 12; size: few
CDR3: CASSLSGRGGIPQHF; DNA: TGTGCCAGCAGTTTATCTGGAAGGGGGGGTATTCCCCAGCATTTT; D: .; V: TRBV27; J: TRBJ1-5; length: 15; size: many
CDR3: CASRTGSGYTF; DNA: TGTGCCAGTAGGACAGGGTCTGGCTACACCTTC; D: TRBD1; V: TRBV19; J: TRBJ1-2; length: 11; size: .
CDR3: CASSLVGQNTEAFF; DNA: TGTGCCAGCAGCTTGGTCGGCCAGAACACTGAAGCTTTCTTT; D: .; V: TRBV5-4; J: TRBJ1-1; length: 14; size: few
CDR3: CASSLTMGREQYF; DNA: TGTGCCAGCAGCTTGACCATGGGTAGGGAGCAGTACTTC; D: .; V: TRBV5-4; J: TRBJ2-7; length: 13; size: .
CDR3: CASSFRRTGELFF; DNA: TGTGCCAGCAGCTTTAGGCGAACCGGGGAGCTGTTTTTT; D: .; V: TRBV7-3; J: TRBJ2-2; length: 13; size: .
CDR3: CASSGSGGNQPQHF; DNA: TGTGCCAGCAGCGGAAGTGGGGGCAATCAGCCCCAGCATTTT; D: .; V: TRBV7-9; J: TRBJ1-5; length: 14; size: few
CDR3: CASTKAGTSSGGYTF; DNA: TGTGCCAGCACTAAGGCGGGGACATCCTCCGGTGGCTACACCTTC; D: .; V: TRBV7-2; J: TRBJ1-2; length: 15; size: .
CDR3: CASSLSGSVTDTQYF; DNA: TGTGCCAGCAGTTTAAGCGGGAGTGTGACAGATACGCAGTATTTT; D: TRBD2; V: TRBV7-2; J: TRBJ2-3; length: 15; size: .
CDR3: CASSRPTGDTEAFF; DNA: TGTGCCAGCAGCCGTCCTACAGGGGACACTGAAGCTTTCTTT; D: TRBD1; V: TRBV5-6; J: TRBJ1-1; length: 14; size: few
CDR3: CASSFGESNQPQHF; DNA: TGTGCCAGCAGCTTTGGGGAGAGCAATCAGCCCCAGCATTTT; D: .; V: TRBV7-9; J: TRBJ1-5; length: 14; size: .
CDR3: CASSPRTGERETQYF; DNA: TGCGCCAGCAGTCCTAGAACAGGGGAACGGGAGACCCAGTACTTC; D: TRBD1; V: TRBV5-1; J: TRBJ2-5; length: 15; size: few
CDR3: CSVVLSNEQFF; DNA: TGCAGCGTTGTTCTTTCCAATGAGCAGTTCTTC; D: .; V: TRBV29-1; J: TRBJ2-1; length: 11; size: few
CDR3: CASSQEGTSGSGNTQYF; DNA: TGTGCCAGCAGCCAAGAGGGGACTAGCGGGAGTGGAAATACGCAGTATTTT; D: TRBD2; V: TRBV4-2; J: TRBJ2-3; length: 17; size: few
CDR3: CASRDSGGNTEAFF; DNA: TGCGCCAGCAGGGACTCAGGGGGCAACACTGAAGCTTTCTTT; D: TRBD1; V: TRBV10-2; J: TRBJ1-1; length: 14; size: few
CDR3: CASSQPSASGNPPEQFF; DNA: TGTGCCAGCAGCCAACCTTCGGCTAGCGGGAACCCTCCTGAGCAGTTCTTC; D: TRBD2; V: TRBV4-2; J: TRBJ2-1; length: 17; size: few
CDR3: CASSTPGLRSINEQFF; DNA: TGTGCCAGCAGCACACCCGGTTTGCGTTCTATAAATGAGCAGTTCTTC; D: .; V: TRBV7-2; J: TRBJ2-1; length: 16; size: .
CDR3: CASSQDPRNTEAFF; DNA: TGCGCCAGCAGCCAAGATCCGAGGAACACTGAAGCTTTCTTT; D: .; V: TRBV4-1; J: TRBJ1-1; length: 14; size: few
CDR3: CASSSPGLAPRTDTQYF; DNA: TGTGCCAGCAGCTCCCCAGGGCTAGCGCCTCGCACAGATACGCAGTATTTT; D: .; V: TRBV7-3; J: TRBJ2-3; length: 17; size: .
CDR3: CASDTSGERTDTQYF; DNA: TGTGCCAGCGATACTAGCGGGGAACGCACAGATACGCAGTATTTT; D: TRBD2; V: TRBV9; J: TRBJ2-3; length: 15; size: .
CDR3: CASSPGQGKFNEQFF; DNA: TGTGCCAGCAGCCCGGGACAAGGCAAATTCAATGAGCAGTTCTTC; D: .; V: TRBV6-5; J: TRBJ2-1; length: 15; size: few
CDR3: CASSFSGGTDTQYF; DNA: TGTGCCAGCAGCTTCTCGGGAGGGACAGATACGCAGTATTTT; D: TRBD2; V: TRBV11-1; J: TRBJ2-3; length: 14; size: few
CDR3: CASSIQDIQYF; DNA: TGTGCCAGTAGTATTCAAGACATTCAGTACTTC; D: .; V: TRBV19; J: TRBJ2-4; length: 11; size: many
CDR3: CASRQQGANSPLHF; DNA: TGTGCCAGCAGACAACAGGGCGCGAATTCACCCCTCCACTTT; D: .; V: TRBV14; J: TRBJ1-6; length: 14; size: .
CDR3: CASSLQGLDLRTQYF; DNA: TGTGCCAGCAGCTTACAGGGACTAGATCTTAGGACGCAGTATTTT; D: TRBD2; V: TRBV7-2; J: TRBJ2-3; length: 15; size: .
CDR3: CAIWDVGEQYF; DNA: TGTGCCATCTGGGACGTCGGCGAGCAGTACTTC; D: .; V: TRBV10-3; J: TRBJ2-7; length: 11; size: .
CDR3: CASSHLLGAGYEQYF; DNA: TGTGCCAGCAGTCACCTACTGGGGGCTGGTTACGAGCAGTACTTC; D: .; V: TRBV27; J: TRBJ2-7; length: 15; size: .
CDR3: CASSLFTGTGRAYNEQFF; DNA: TGTGCCAGCAGCTTATTCACGGGGACCGGTCGGGCCTACAATGAGCAGTTCTTC; D: .; V: TRBV11-3; J: TRBJ2-1; length: 18; size: few
CDR3: CASSQVRDFYEQYF; DNA: TGCGCCAGCAGCCAAGTGAGGGATTTCTACGAGCAGTACTTC; D: .; V: TRBV4-1; J: TRBJ2-7; length: 14; size: .
CDR3: CASSVSGRLDTQYF; DNA: TGCGCCAGCAGCGTGAGCGGGAGGTTAGATACGCAGTATTTT; D: TRBD2; V: TRBV5-1; J: TRBJ2-3; length: 14; size: .
CDR3: CASSQDSPRGNSPLHF; DNA: TGCGCCAGCAGCCAAGATTCGCCCAGGGGGAATTCACCCCTCCACTTT; D: TRBD1; V: TRBV4-1; J: TRBJ1-6; length: 16; size: .
CDR3: CASSSSTPSSEQFF; DNA: TGTGCCAGCAGCTCAAGCACCCCGAGCAGTGAGCAGTTCTTC; D: .; V: TRBV7-9; J: TRBJ2-1; length: 14; size: few
CDR3: CASSLITPGATQYF; DNA: TGTGCCAGCAGCTTAATTACTCCAGGGGCGACCCAGTACTTC; D: .; V: TRBV5-4; J: TRBJ2-5; length: 14; size: .
CDR3: CASSLGHAKISGYTF; DNA: TGTGCCAGCAGCTTGGGACACGCGAAAATAAGTGGCTACACCTTC; D: .; V: TRBV5-6; J: TRBJ1-2; length: 15; size: few
CDR3: CASWPGSFDSPLHF; DNA: TGTGCCAGCTGGCCGGGTTCGTTCGATTCACCCCTCCACTTT; D: .; V: TRBV2; J: TRBJ1-6; length: 14; size: .
CDR3: CASSPGQGTQPQHF; DNA: TGCGCCAGCAGCCCGGGACAGGGTACCCAGCCCCAGCATTTT; D: TRBD1; V: TRBV5-1; J: TRBJ1-5; length: 14; size: .
CDR3: CASTQQGGSTGELFF; DNA: TGTGCCAGCACTCAACAGGGGGGGAGCACCGGGGAGCTGTTTTTT; D: .; V: TRBV2; J: TRBJ2-2; length: 15; size: many
CDR3: CAISPGGAATDTQYF; DNA: TGTGCCATCAGCCCCGGGGGGGCCGCCACAGATACGCAGTATTTT; D: TRBD2; V: TRBV6-5; J: TRBJ2-3; length: 15; size: .
CDR3: CASSLATSSAPNEQFF; DNA: TGCGCCAGCAGCTTGGCGACCTCTAGTGCCCCCAATGAGCAGTTCTTC; D: .; V: TRBV5-1; J: TRBJ2-1; length: 16; size: few
CDR3: CASRGNTEAFF; DNA: TGTGCCAGCAGGGGCAACACTGAAGCTTTCTTT; D: .; V: TRBV6-5; J: TRBJ1-1; length: 11; size: .
CDR3: CASSPNGRRADTQYF; DNA: TGTGCCAGCTCACCAAACGGGAGGCGCGCAGATACGCAGTATTTT; D: TRBD2; V: TRBV18; J: TRBJ2-3; length: 15; size: few
CDR3: CASSLWGRTRGMNTEAFF; DNA: TGCGCCAGCAGCCTGTGGGGGCGCACTAGGGGAATGAACACTGAAGCTTTCTTT; D: .; V: TRBV5-4; J: TRBJ1-1; length: 18; size: .
CDR3: CASSSRDYSFSEQYF; DNA: TGTGCCAGCAGCTCCCGGGACTACTCCTTCTCCGAGCAGTACTTC; D: TRBD2; V: TRBV5-4; J: TRBJ2-7; length: 15; size: .
CDR3: CASSRGVAPDTQYF; DNA: TGTGCCAGCAGCCGAGGGGTAGCCCCAGATACGCAGTATTTT; D: .; V: TRBV7-3; J: TRBJ2-3; length: 14; size: .